Below are 25 T cell receptor beta chains sequenced from a single sample in a study of PD-1 blockade in classical Hodgkin lymphoma (dated by TCRdb to 2020 to 2021). Libraries were made using the immunoSEQ multiplex PCR assay. This is the immuneACCESS table as TCRdb keeps it, with only in-frame sequences that have V and J called. A part of the clones is gone; compared with another copy, unresolved V genes explain less than half, and the rest is unexplained. This sample comprises 99,000 or so clones, roughly 90% of them detected only once. The ten biggest clones cover around 17% of the sample. In the paper's terms, the time point label means: cycle 4 day 1 (C4D1), after 5 to 7 weeks of nivolumab. Every trial patient had relapsed after autologous stem cell transplantation, and cohorts A, B and C differed in prior brentuximab vedotin exposure. Material: peripheral blood mononuclear cells (PBMCs), obtained before the fourth cycle of nivolumab. These receptors came from a human donor with classical Hodgkin lymphoma.

This clone was counted once. The chain employs TRBV30 and TRBJ2-7; TRBD2 aligns across 7 bases. This CDR3 is 17 amino acids long. V lost 8 bases and J lost 2; bases outside the gene matches: 21. Germline CDR1 and CDR2: GTSNPN and SVGIG (reference sequence). In DNA form, the CDR3 reads TGTGCCGCCACCCGGGACTATCCGATTAAGAGTACCTACGAGCAGTACTTC. This gives the protein CAATRDYPIKSTYEQYF.

The gene calls are TRBV29-1 and TRBJ1-3; 8 nucleotides line up with TRBD1. V lost 0 bases to trimming and J lost 2 bases; unmatched junction nucleotides: 9. Germline loops: CDR1 SQVTM, CDR2 ANQGSEA. The CDR3 is 17 amino acids. The DNA for the CDR3 is TGCAGCGTTGAAGAAGGGACAGGCCCTCTAACTGGAAACACCATATATTTT. Amino acids: CSVEEGTGPLTGNTIYF.

This clone turned up a few times. This same CDR3 is encoded by further DNA sequences in the sample. The chain employs TRBV28 and TRBJ1-5; TRBD1 matches 7 bases. CDR1 MDHEN and CDR2 SYDVKM come from the germline V gene. V lost 6 bases, J lost 7 bases, and 3 bases stayed unmatched. The CDR3 has 12 residues. CDR3 sequence: CASRQGVQPQHF. The CDR3, as DNA: TGTGCCAGCAGGCAGGGGGTCCAGCCCCAGCATTTT.

The chain uses TRBV10-2 and TRBJ1-1; D perhaps matches TRBD1 (6 bases). The V gene lost 3 bases and the J gene lost 5 bases, with 16 bases spanning the gap. Germline V gives CDR1 WSHSY, CDR2 SAAADI. This CDR3 has 15 amino acids. CDR3 loop: CASSDSGGDTTEAFF. CDR3 nucleotide sequence: TGCGCCAGCAGTGACTCGGGGGGGGACACGACTGAAGCTTTCTTT.

V and J are TRBV25-1 and TRBJ2-5; D gene uncertain. V lost 4 bases and J lost 7, with 16 bases in between. The CDR3 length is 14 residues. Germline values: CDR1 MGHDK, CDR2 SYGVNS. Here the CDR3 reads CASSGPLDPGTQYF. The CDR3 nucleotides read TGTGCCAGCAGTGGCCCACTGGACCCGGGGACCCAGTACTTC.

The V call is TRBV5-8, the J call TRBJ2-2; 7 bases are shared with TRBD1. The V gene end was trimmed by 5 bases and the J gene end by 1 base; junction bases not matched to a gene: 5. CDR3 length: 15 residues. Germline lookup yields CDR1 SGHTS and CDR2 YDEGEE. CDR3 bases: TGTGCCAGCAGGGAGACAGGGTTGAACACCGGGGAGCTGTTTTTT. Translating gives CASRETGLNTGELFF.

This clone occurred once. V and J are TRBV30 and TRBJ2-1, with TRBD2 identical over 8 bases. The J segment lost 5 bases and the V segment lost 3 bases, leaving 6 bases of the junction unmatched. This CDR3 is 14 amino acids long. In germline, CDR1 is GTSNPN, CDR2 SVGIG (reference sequence). As DNA, the CDR3 is TGTGCCTGGAGCTGGACTAGCAGTCACAATGAGCAGTTCTTC. Amino acid sequence: CAWSWTSSHNEQFF. Using reference TRBV30 and TRBJ2-1 for the parts outside the CDR3, the full variable domain is SQTIHQWPATLVQPVGSPLSLECTVEGTSNPNLYWYRQAAGRGLQLLFYSVGIGQISSEVPQNLSASRPQDRQFILSSKKLLLSDSGFYLCAWSWTSSHNEQFFGPGTRLTVL.

The rearrangement joins TRBV28 to TRBJ2-3; D might be TRBD2 (5 bases). Germline-derived CDR1 and CDR2 are MDHEN and SYDVKM. Deletions cut 5 bases from V and 2 bases from J, with 17 bases between. CDR3 length equals 16 residues. The CDR3 DNA follows: TGTGCCAGCAGTCCAGGACTCGAAAGGGTCACAGATACGCAGTATTTT. Protein sequence: CASSPGLERVTDTQYF.

This clone has just one count. This chain joins TRBV6-6 and TRBJ1-2; 10 bases map to TRBD1. Germline loops: CDR1 MNHNY, CDR2 SVGAGI (reference sequence). This CDR3 spans 13 amino acids. The V and J ends lost 6 bases and 3 bases, in that order; junction bases with no gene match: 1. The CDR3 DNA reads TGTGCCAGCAGCGGGACAGGGGACTATGGCTACACCTTC. Protein sequence: CASSGTGDYGYTF.

The V gene is TRBV5-1, the J gene TRBJ2-1, with unresolved D. This CDR3 region has 16 residues. Germline loops: CDR1 SGHRS, CDR2 YFSETQ. Trimming left V 0 bases short and J 8 bases short, with 18 bases between. The CDR3 DNA sequence: TGCGCCAGCAGCTTGGGGGTTGGGCAGCTTTTAGATGAGCAGTTCTTC. It specifies CASSLGVGQLLDEQFF.

The chain employs TRBV4-2 and TRBJ2-2; D unclear. V was pared by 0 bases and J by 4 bases, with 6 bases between. CDR1 LGHNA and CDR2 YNFKEQ come from the germline V gene. The CDR3 contains 14 residues. The CDR3 region is CASSQERFTGELFF. CDR3 bases: TGTGCCAGCAGCCAAGAAAGGTTCACCGGGGAGCTGTTTTTT.

The chain uses TRBV15 and TRBJ2-1; 8 bases align to TRBD2. Germline V gene lookup returns CDR1 LNHNV and CDR2 YYDKDF (reference sequence). This CDR3 comprises 17 residues. The V and J ends lost 0 bases and 4 bases, in that order; junction bases with no gene match: 8. The CDR3 loop reads CATSRDGVAGLYNEQFF. Here the CDR3 DNA reads TGTGCCACCAGCAGAGATGGAGTAGCGGGATTATACAATGAGCAGTTCTTC.

The chain uses TRBV11-2 and TRBJ2-7, with a possible D match to TRBD2 (6 bases). The CDR3 has 13 amino acids. Looked up from germline, CDR1 is SGHAT and CDR2 is FQNNGV. Trimming pared 6 bases from V and 1 base from J, leaving 10 bases between. For the CDR3, the DNA is TGTGCCAGCAGTCCGACTAGTTCCTACGAGCAGTACTTC. Residues: CASSPTSSYEQYF.

V is TRBV28 and J is TRBJ1-5, with D tentatively TRBD1 (5 bases). This CDR3 is 14 amino acids long. CDR1 MDHEN and CDR2 SYDVKM come from the germline V gene. V lost 5 bases and J lost 9, with 17 bases in between. The CDR3 sequence is CASSTHRLLRPQHF. CDR3 DNA: TGTGCCAGCAGTACTCACAGGTTGTTGAGGCCCCAGCATTTT.

Note on this clone: Other DNA sequences in the sample encode the same CDR3. This rearrangement joins TRBV6-5 to TRBJ2-2; no clear D. The length of the CDR3 is 14 residues. Trimming removed 0 bases at V and 1 base at J, with 3 bases between. The germline V gene encodes CDR1 MNHEY and CDR2 SVGAGI. The CDR3 here is CASSYSENTGELFF. The CDR3 nucleotides read TGTGCCAGCAGTTACTCTGAGAACACCGGGGAGCTGTTTTTT.

The CDR3 loop is CATSRGQGAYEQYF. The CDR3 coding sequence is TGTGCCACCAGCAGAGGCCAGGGGGCCTACGAGCAGTACTTC. The chain joins TRBV15 to TRBJ2-7; 7 nucleotides line up with TRBD1. Germline V gene sequence: CDR1 LNHNV, CDR2 YYDKDF (reference sequence). Losses at the gene ends were 1 base for V and 2 bases for J; bases not matched to a gene: 2. CDR3 length: 14 residues.

This clone appeared a few times. The chain links TRBV15 to TRBJ1-3; D gene uncertain. Trimming shortened V by 4 bases and J by 4 bases, and 11 bases separated the two germline ends. The CDR3 contains 14 residues. Germline-derived CDR1 and CDR2 are LNHNV and YYDKDF (reference sequence). The CDR3 DNA follows: TGTGCCACCAGCACTCGTTGGTCAGGAAACACCATATATTTT. It codes for CATSTRWSGNTIYF.

The genes are TRBV7-2 and TRBJ1-1; a weak D match, TRBD1 (6 bases). CDR3 length: 16 residues. Germline CDR1 SGHTA, CDR2 FQGNSA. Trimming shortened V by 1 base and J by 4 bases, and 16 bases separated the two germline ends. CDR3 in DNA: TGTGCCAGCAGCTTAGTCATACAGGGTAGGTTCACTGAAGCTTTCTTT. It yields the protein CASSLVIQGRFTEAFF. The complete variable domain, with remaining parts taken from reference TRBV7-2 and TRBJ1-1, reads GAGVSQSPSNKVTEKGKDVELRCDPISGHTALYWYRQSLGQGLEFLIYFQGNSAPDKSGLPSDRFSAERTGGSVSTLTIQRTQQEDSAVYLCASSLVIQGRFTEAFFGQGTRLTVV.

The rearrangement joins TRBV4-1 to TRBJ2-7, with 7 bases lining up with TRBD2. The V gene's germline CDR1 is MGHRA and CDR2 YSYEKL. V shed 0 bases, J shed 7 bases, and the junction held 12 bases outside the gene matches. CDR3 length: 16 residues. This chain's CDR3 is CASSQELEGLPLEQYF. The CDR3 region has the DNA TGCGCCAGCAGCCAAGAACTTGAGGGACTACCTCTTGAGCAGTACTTC.

This clone was observed a handful of times. Other DNA variants within this sample encode the same CDR3. This chain joins TRBV15 and TRBJ2-7; TRBD1 agrees at 7 bases. Unmatched junction bases numbered 4, after V lost 0 bases and J lost 5 bases. Germline CDR1 is LNHNV and CDR2 is YYDKDF (reference sequence). The CDR3 has 14 residues. CDR3 amino acids: CATSRELGGHEQYF. The CDR3 bases are TGTGCCACCAGCAGAGAGCTAGGGGGCCACGAGCAGTACTTC.

The rearrangement links TRBV7-2 to TRBJ1-1, with 7 bases fitting TRBD1. Germline V gives CDR1 SGHTA, CDR2 FQGNSA. With V trimmed by 1 base and J by 1 base, 3 bases remained unmatched. The CDR3 contains 15 residues. The CDR3, as DNA: TGTGCCAGCAGCTTAGTCGGACAGGCGAACACTGAAGCTTTCTTT. The encoded protein is CASSLVGQANTEAFF.

The CDR3 DNA follows: TGTGCCAGTAGTCCCACCTCTTATTCGAACAATGAGCAGTTCTTC. It encodes CASSPTSYSNNEQFF. V and J are TRBV19 and TRBJ2-1; no firm D call. Per germline, CDR1 LNHDA and CDR2 SQIVND (reference sequence). Trimming took 5 bases from V and 5 from J, leaving 16 bases between them. The CDR3 runs 15 residues.

This chain joins TRBV6-1 and TRBJ2-7; D could derive from TRBD1 or TRBD2 (5 bases each). The CDR3 loop spans 14 amino acids. Trimming shortened V by 8 bases and J by 2 bases, and 16 bases separated the two germline ends. Germline values: CDR1 MNHNS, CDR2 SASEGT. In DNA form, the CDR3 reads TGTGCCAGCCGGTTAACGGGACCTACCTACGAGCAGTACTTC. Encoded protein: CASRLTGPTYEQYF.

The chain recombines TRBV5-1 with TRBJ1-4, with D maybe TRBD1 (5 bases). CDR1 is SGHRS and CDR2 is YFSETQ in the germline V gene. The CDR3 is 14 amino acids. V shed 0 bases and J shed 5 bases, with 8 bases lying between them. This chain's CDR3 is CASSLGGRNEKLFF. Here the CDR3 DNA reads TGCGCCAGCAGCTTGGGGGGCAGGAATGAAAAACTGTTTTTT. The full variable domain, completed using reference TRBV5-1 and TRBJ1-4, is KAGVTQTPRYLIKTRGQQVTLSCSPISGHRSVSWYQQTPGQGLQFLFEYFSETQRNKGNFPGRFSGRQFSNSRSEMNVSTLELGDSALYLCASSLGGRNEKLFFGSGTQLSVL.

This clone appeared once. The chain employs TRBV2 and TRBJ2-3; D is uncertain. There are 12 residues in the CDR3. Germline CDR1 and CDR2: SNHLY and FYNNEI. Trimming removed 8 bases from V and 2 bases from J, with 8 bases in between. The CDR3 region has the DNA TGTGCCAGCGACTGGGACACAGATACGCAGTATTTT. Residues: CASDWDTDTQYF. The full variable domain, completed using reference TRBV2 and TRBJ2-3, is EPEVTQTPSHQVTQMGQEVILRCVPISNHLYFYWYRQILGQKVEFLVSFYNNEISEKSEIFDDQFSVERPDGSNFTLKIRSTKLEDSAMYFCASDWDTDTQYFGPGTRLTVL.